The source of this T cell receptor beta chain is a study of T-cell memory formation after mild COVID-19. In the study overall: Largely donor-specific sequence clusters came from a couple of donors.

The CDR3 contains 16 residues. The V end lost 0 bases, the J end lost 5 bases, and 14 bases lay between the germline ends. Germline V CDR1 and CDR2: LGHNA, YSLEER. TCRdb passed the 5' RACE reads through MiXCR, listing each CDR3 protein once. The sample shows around 300,000 distinct CDR3 sequences, roughly 13% of them seen only once. The J gene is TRBJ2-1, the V gene TRBV4-3; D call uncertain. Material for sequencing was PBMCs or a T cell subset sorted from them (not recorded which). The sequence was obtained from a man younger than 35 who had mild COVID-19 (a few samples of this study predate the infection). Cell type and time point are not known. For the CDR3, the DNA is TGCGCCAGCAGCCAAGATAGCATACGGGCGAACAATGAGCAGTTCTTC. Residues: CASSQDSIRANNEQFF.